Shown below are 8 T cell receptor beta chains from a single sample sequenced in a study of T cell repertoires in cytomegalovirus infection. Antigens of these TCRs are unknown. TCRdb re-called the reads with MiXCR, one entry per CDR3 protein. The sample carries about 500,000 distinct CDR3 sequences, about 33% recorded once. The specimen was cultured PBMCs, collected from culture after CMV antigen stimulation. These TCRs come from a human donor in good health (CMV status not recorded). Some clones in this sample may be carry-over from other donors' samples.

This clonotype turned up a few times. The rearrangement joins TRBV6-5 to TRBJ2-7; 8 bases align to TRBD2. CDR1 and CDR2 from the germline V gene are MNHEY and SVGAGI. CDR3 length equals 15 residues. V gave up 2 bases and J gave up 7 bases; unmatched junction bases: 10. CDR3 in amino acids: CASSYRQAGVGEQYF. In DNA, the CDR3 is TGTGCCAGCAGTTACCGCCAAGCGGGAGTGGGGGAGCAGTACTTC.

The chain employs TRBV4-1 and TRBJ2-1; 9 bases align to TRBD2. Germline trimming cut 1 base from V and 8 bases from J; bases unmatched to any gene: 6. Germline CDR1 MGHRA, CDR2 YSYEKL. CDR3 length equals 15 residues. CDR3 sequence: CASSQGAGGFDEQFF. For the CDR3, the DNA is TGCGCCAGCAGCCAAGGGGCGGGGGGGTTCGATGAGCAGTTCTTC.

This clonotype was seen a handful of times. This rearrangement joins TRBV6-2 or TRBV6-3 to TRBJ1-4; 7 bases fit TRBD1. The germline V gene has CDR1 MNHEY and CDR2 SVGEGT. After removal of 0 bases from V and 0 bases from J, the junction contained 13 bases not matched to a gene. This CDR3 is built from 20 residues. The CDR3 sequence: CASSYSTGSSSLATNEKLFF. The CDR3 DNA follows: TGTGCCAGCAGTTACTCGACAGGGAGCTCTTCCCTCGCAACTAATGAAAAACTGTTTTTT.

CDR3 sequence reads: CASSAYRDNTGELFF. CDR3 nucleotide sequence: TGCGCCAGCAGTGCATACAGGGATAATACCGGGGAGCTGTTTTTT. V usage is TRBV10-1 and J usage is TRBJ2-2; the D gene is possibly TRBD1 (6 bases). CDR1 is WNHNN and CDR2 is SYGVQD in the germline V gene (reference sequence). Trimming removed 4 bases at V and 5 bases at J, with 14 bases between. This CDR3 region has 15 residues.

This clonotype was seen more than once but under ten times. The chain links TRBV19 to TRBJ2-7, with D perhaps TRBD1 (6 bases). The CDR3 runs to 15 residues. Trimming took 3 bases from V and 3 from J, leaving 15 bases between them. The germline V gene encodes CDR1 LNHDA and CDR2 SQIVND (reference sequence). The CDR3 sequence: CASSIVAGVDYEQYF. Here the CDR3 DNA reads TGTGCCAGTAGTATTGTGGCAGGGGTGGACTACGAGCAGTACTTC. The entire variable domain, with the rest obtained from reference TRBV19 and TRBJ2-7, is as follows: DGGITQSPKYLFRKEGQNVTLSCEQNLNHDAMYWYRQDPGQGLRLIYYSQIVNDFQKGDIAEGYSVSREKKESFPLTVTSAQKNPTAFYLCASSIVAGVDYEQYFGPGTRLTVT.

The J gene is TRBJ2-2, the V gene TRBV13; D is uncertain. Germline CDR1 and CDR2: PRHDT and FYEKMQ (reference sequence). This CDR3 has 17 amino acids. V was clipped by 4 bases and J by 1 base, with 16 bases between them. The CDR3 region has the DNA TGTGCCAGCAGCTCAAGACAAGGATACTTGAACACCGGGGAGCTGTTTTTT. Amino acid sequence: CASSSRQGYLNTGELFF.

This clonotype was seen many times. The chain combines TRBV12-3 or TRBV12-4 with TRBJ2-3; D perhaps matches TRBD2 (6 bases). This CDR3 spans 16 amino acids. V gave up 3 bases and J gave up 2 bases, with 15 bases separating them. The CDR3 coding sequence is TGTGCCAGCAGTTTTAACTCGGGAGCGGTCACAGATACGCAGTATTTT. Encoded protein: CASSFNSGAVTDTQYF.

The V gene is TRBV6-2 or TRBV6-3, the J gene TRBJ2-1; TRBD2 matches 9 bases. After removal of 5 bases from V and 3 bases from J, the junction contained 2 bases not matched to a gene. Germline V gene data show CDR1 as MNHEY and CDR2 as SVGEGT. This CDR3 region has 14 residues. CDR3: CASSPSGVYNEQFF. CDR3 DNA sequence: TGTGCCAGCAGTCCTAGCGGGGTCTACAATGAGCAGTTCTTC.